A single sample gave rise to the 14 T cell receptor beta chains below, sequenced in a study of T cells in Graves' hyperthyroidism and ophthalmopathy. Amplified regions were TCR beta CDR3 sequences from RNA transcripts. HTBI primers were employed in a first-round RT-PCR of the TCR CDR3. TCRdb fed the multiplex PCR reads into MiXCR, producing one record per CDR3 protein. Among approximately 300,000 distinct CDR3 sequences listed, approximately 15% were seen once. Sequences were obtained from blood. The origin of the receptors is a woman in her sixties or seventies with Graves' ophthalmopathy.

This clonotype was found many times. The rearrangement joins TRBV5-1 to TRBJ1-2, with 7 bases identical to TRBD1. J gave up 4 bases and V 3 bases, and 18 bases lay outside the gene matches. CDR3 length equals 18 residues. CDR1 is SGHRS and CDR2 is YFSETQ in the germline V gene. CDR3 sequence reads: CASSSRTGDTSKVYGYTF. CDR3 sequence (DNA): TGCGCCAGCAGCTCACGGACAGGCGATACCTCAAAGGTCTATGGCTACACCTTC.

A few counts support this clonotype. The V gene is TRBV27, the J gene TRBJ2-7; weak D call: TRBD2 (5 bases). The V gene lost 2 bases and the J gene lost 3 bases, with 8 bases spanning the gap. Germline-derived CDR1 and CDR2 are MNHEY and SMNVEV (reference sequence). The CDR3 runs to 13 residues. CDR3 sequence (DNA): TGTGCCAGCAGTTTAATTGGGAGCTACGAGCAGTACTTC. Its protein product is CASSLIGSYEQYF.

V gene TRBV28 combines with J gene TRBJ2-7, with D perhaps TRBD1 (5 bases). The CDR3 contains 13 residues. Trimming removed 8 bases at V and 7 bases at J, with 18 bases between. Looked up from germline, CDR1 is MDHEN and CDR2 is SYDVKM. For the CDR3, the DNA is TGTGCCAGCGTAGGGGTTATCAGGAATGAGCAGTACTTC. Protein product: CASVGVIRNEQYF.

This chain joins TRBV9 and TRBJ2-2; TRBD1 is a possible D gene (6 bases). Germline CDR1 reads SGDLS; CDR2 reads YYNGEE. This CDR3 is built from 19 residues. With 2 bases removed from V and 0 bases from J, the gap between germline ends came to 20 bases. The CDR3 DNA is TGTGCCAGCAGCGTTATTTGGGCAGGGGAATCTCCGAACACCGGGGAGCTGTTTTTT. Amino acids: CASSVIWAGESPNTGELFF.

In its sample, this clonotype was seen many times. The genes are TRBV12-3 or TRBV12-4 and TRBJ1-2, with 7 bases lining up with TRBD1. The CDR3 is 15 residues long. With 1 base clipped from V and 4 bases from J, the junction kept 6 bases outside the gene matches. CDR3 nucleotides: TGTGCCAGCAGTTTAGAAGGGGGCTGGGGCTATGGCTACACCTTC. Amino acid sequence: CASSLEGGWGYGYTF.

This clonotype was counted ten times or more. CDR3 in DNA: TGTGCCAGCAGCTTAGGAGCCGGTCTTGGGGAGCAGTTCTTC. Protein sequence: CASSLGAGLGEQFF. V and J are TRBV7-9 and TRBJ2-1; D is unresolved. V lost 1 base and J 10 bases, leaving 14 bases between the germline ends. Germline V gene sequence: CDR1 SEHNR, CDR2 FQNEAQ (reference sequence). The CDR3 is made up of 14 amino acids.

The chain combines TRBV5-4 with TRBJ2-7, with TRBD1 matching 10 bases. Trimming removed 3 bases from V and 3 bases from J; junction bases left unmatched: 6. The germline V gene has CDR1 SGHNT and CDR2 YYREEE (reference sequence). The CDR3 consists of 15 residues. The CDR3 DNA sequence: TGTGCCAGCAGCTCCTCCGGGACAGGGGTCTACGAGCAGTACTTC. This sequence encodes CASSSSGTGVYEQYF. Supplemented by reference TRBV5-4 and TRBJ2-7, the full variable domain reads ETGVTQSPTHLIKTRGQQVTLRCSSQSGHNTVSWYQQALGQGPQFIFQYYREEENGRGNFPPRFSGLQFPNYSSELNVNALELDDSALYLCASSSSGTGVYEQYFGPGTRLTVT.

V gene TRBV27 combines with J gene TRBJ2-3; D gene unclear. The germline V gene has CDR1 MNHEY and CDR2 SMNVEV (reference sequence). Deletions cut 3 bases from V and 5 bases from J, with 21 bases between. The CDR3 totals 17 residues. CDR3: CASSLRRRFASVDTQYF. CDR3 nucleotides: TGTGCCAGCAGTTTGAGGCGGCGGTTCGCTTCCGTAGATACGCAGTATTTT.

On this clonotype: Since a much larger clone is just one base distant, this may be a read error. In DNA, the CDR3 is TGCGCCATCAGCCAAGATGGGACTAGCGGGAGCACAGATACGCAGTATTTT. As protein: CAISQDGTSGSTDTQYF. The gene calls are TRBV4-3 and TRBJ2-3, with 12 bases lining up with TRBD2. The CDR3 runs to 17 residues. Looked up from germline, CDR1 is LGHNA and CDR2 is YSLEER.

This clonotype was counted ten times or more. The CDR3 sequence is CASSSGLVAWYEQYF. The CDR3 DNA follows: TGTGCCAGCTCTTCTGGACTAGTCGCGTGGTACGAGCAGTACTTC. The V call is TRBV28, the J call TRBJ2-7, with 7 bases lining up with TRBD2. V trimming: 8 bases; J trimming: 4 bases; junction bases outside the gene matches: 14. The CDR3 sequence is 15 residues long. Germline V lookup: CDR1 MDHEN, CDR2 SYDVKM. Filled out from reference TRBV28 and TRBJ2-7, the complete variable domain reads DVKVTQSSRYLVKRTGEKVFLECVQDMDHENMFWYRQDPGLGLRLIYFSYDVKMKEKGDIPEGYSVSREKKERFSLILESASTNQTSMYLCASSSGLVAWYEQYFGPGTRLTVT.

A note on this clonotype: Given a much more abundant clone one base away, this may be a read error. The chain carries TRBV28 and TRBJ2-3, with 9 bases matching TRBD2. This CDR3 has 14 amino acids. Germline CDR1 MDHEN, CDR2 SYDVKM. Trimming at V came to 7 bases and at J to 7 bases, leaving 9 bases not matched to a gene. DNA for the CDR3: TGTGCCAGCAATAACCTCCTAGCGGGATATACGCAGTATTTT. Translation gives CASNNLLAGYTQYF.

This clonotype was recorded a few times. At one end the junction does not follow the germline gene, possibly because of a read error. CDR3: CAGSRPPGASSYEQYF. CDR3 nucleotide sequence: TGTGCCGGCAGCCGACCCCCGGGCGCTAGCTCCTACGAGCAGTACTTC. The V call is TRBV27, the J call TRBJ2-7; D remains unclear. Germline CDR1 and CDR2: MNHEY and SMNVEV (reference sequence). The CDR3 length is 16 residues.

In this sample, this clonotype turned up many times. The chain couples TRBV4-2 to TRBJ1-1, with 7 bases aligning to TRBD1. The V gene's germline CDR1 is LGHNA and CDR2 YNFKEQ. This CDR3 comprises 16 residues. J gave up 0 bases and V 4 bases, and 8 bases lay outside the gene matches. DNA of the CDR3: TGTGCCAGCAGCCCTCGGGACAGAGATATGAACACTGAAGCTTTCTTT. Its translation is CASSPRDRDMNTEAFF.

This clonotype was recorded many times. The rearrangement uses TRBV11-2 and TRBJ2-5; D is undetermined. This CDR3 is built from 14 residues. In germline, CDR1 is SGHAT, CDR2 FQNNGV. The germline V and J ends were trimmed by 1 base and 2 bases, with 8 bases remaining between them. The CDR3, as DNA: TGTGCCAGCAGCTTAGGCCTCCTTCAAGAGACCCAGTACTTC. It specifies CASSLGLLQETQYF.